The rows below give T cell receptor beta chains drawn from one sample of a study of blood T cell repertoires in COVID-19. Method: immunoSEQ multiplex PCR; TCRdb's copy keeps in-frame clones and lacks some. The data hold about 250,000 clones, with over 75% observed a single time. Sequenced input: PBMCs or T cells enriched from blood (not recorded which). The source is a man in his forties who had recovered from COVID-19. Both conserved end residues are part of each CDR3. D genes are given only for firm matches. Clone size is not always given. Where it is, it says once, few, many or a class for expanded clones.

j_gene	abundance	d_gene	v_gene	CDR3aa	CDR3nt
TRBJ1-1	-	TRBD1	TRBV30	CAWSVPGTGGTEAFF	TGTGCCTGGAGTGTACCTGGGACAGGGGGCACTGAAGCTTTCTTT
TRBJ2-1	once	TRBD2	TRBV6-5	CATQRERDRNYEQFF	TGTGCCACCCAGAGGGAGCGGGATCGTAACTATGAGCAGTTCTTC
TRBJ2-7	-	-	TRBV5-8	CASSLTGGAGF	TGTGCCAGCAGCTTGACAGGGGGGGCAGGTTTC
TRBJ2-5	-	-	TRBV3-1/TRBV3-2	CASSHNGVETQYF	TGTGCCAGCAGCCATAACGGGGTTGAGACCCAGTACTTC
TRBJ2-5	-	-	TRBV30	CAWDTNGGMGETQYF	TGTGCCTGGGACACTAACGGCGGGATGGGGGAGACCCAGTACTTC
TRBJ2-3	-	TRBD2	TRBV7-2	CASSPRLAGTDTQYF	TGTGCCAGCAGCCCAAGACTAGCGGGCACAGATACGCAGTATTTT
TRBJ2-3	-	TRBD2	TRBV5-1	CASRYSGRASDTQYF	TGCGCCAGCAGATATAGCGGGAGGGCGTCGGATACGCAGTATTTT
TRBJ2-1	-	-	TRBV6-2/TRBV6-3	CASSYPVGGRGKYNEQFF	TGTGCCAGCAGTTATCCGGTGGGGGGTCGCGGCAAGTACAATGAGCAGTTCTTC
TRBJ1-2	few	TRBD1	TRBV5-4	CASSLTLTGGDYGYTF	TGTGCCAGCAGCCTAACCCTAACAGGGGGGGACTATGGCTACACCTTC
TRBJ2-1	-	TRBD2	TRBV7-6	CASSPRRPGLAGGAYNEQFF	TGTGCCAGCAGCCCGCGACGCCCGGGACTAGCGGGAGGAGCCTACAATGAGCAGTTCTTC
TRBJ1-2	-	-	TRBV3-1/TRBV3-2	CASSQVRYGYTF	TGTGCCAGCAGCCAAGTTCGGTATGGCTACACCTTC
TRBJ2-7	-	TRBD1	TRBV19	CASSIPGTGAFEQYF	TGTGCCAGTAGTATACCCGGGACAGGGGCTTTTGAGCAGTACTTC
TRBJ2-1	few	TRBD2	TRBV7-9	CASSLARFGRNEQFF	TGTGCCAGCAGCTTAGCACGGTTCGGGAGGAATGAGCAGTTCTTC
TRBJ1-2	-	-	TRBV3-1/TRBV3-2	CASSHRDRQADYGYTF	TGTGCCAGCAGCCACCGAGACAGACAGGCGGACTATGGCTACACCTTC
TRBJ2-3	-	-	TRBV27	CASSRPGAGDTQYF	TGTGCCAGCAGCAGACCAGGTGCGGGAGATACGCAGTATTTT
TRBJ2-7	-	TRBD1	TRBV9	CASSVQQGTVSEQYF	TGTGCCAGCAGCGTACAACAGGGGACCGTATCCGAGCAGTACTTC
TRBJ1-2	-	TRBD1	TRBV5-1	CASSLFGRGQGYTF	TGCGCCAGCAGCTTGTTCGGGAGGGGGCAAGGCTACACCTTC
TRBJ2-1	-	-	TRBV30	CAWTAGRGSEQFF	TGTGCCTGGACAGCGGGTCGAGGGTCTGAGCAGTTCTTC
TRBJ1-3	-	-	TRBV7-2	CASSLVRGFGNTIYF	TGTGCCAGCAGCTTAGTCAGGGGATTCGGAAACACCATATATTTT
TRBJ2-5	once	-	TRBV6-1	CASSDGRSRGPQYF	TGTGCCAGCAGTGACGGGCGGAGCAGAGGGCCCCAGTACTTC
TRBJ2-1	-	-	TRBV4-1	CASRAAVSYNEQFF	TGCGCCAGCAGGGCAGCGGTTTCCTACAATGAGCAGTTCTTC
TRBJ2-1	-	TRBD2	TRBV4-1	CASSHPGREVDEQFF	TGCGCCAGCAGCCACCCAGGGAGGGAAGTAGATGAGCAGTTCTTC
TRBJ1-1	-	TRBD1	TRBV11-1	CASSEGQGWTEAFF	TGTGCCAGCAGCGAAGGACAGGGGTGGACTGAAGCTTTCTTT
TRBJ2-5	-	-	TRBV24-1	CATSDGGVETQYF	TGTGCCACCAGTGATGGCGGAGTAGAGACCCAGTACTTC
TRBJ2-3	-	-	TRBV11-3	CASNALIPTDTQYF	TGTGCCAGCAACGCACTTATCCCCACAGATACGCAGTATTTT
TRBJ2-3	-	-	TRBV7-3	CASGRQGPTDTQYF	TGTGCGTCGGGGCGGCAGGGGCCCACAGATACGCAGTATTTT
TRBJ1-1	-	-	TRBV14	CASSPGPVLAFF	TGTGCCAGCAGCCCAGGGCCAGTGCTGGCTTTCTTT
TRBJ1-5	-	-	TRBV6-1	CASSENWLYSNQPQHF	TGTGCCAGCAGTGAAAACTGGTTATATAGCAATCAGCCCCAGCATTTT
TRBJ2-7	-	-	TRBV25-1	CASSRGMGYEQYF	TGTGCCAGCAGTAGGGGCATGGGGTACGAGCAGTACTTC
TRBJ1-3	-	-	TRBV11-3	CASSLNGPPGNTIYF	TGTGCCAGCAGCTTAAATGGCCCCCCTGGAAACACCATATATTTT
TRBJ2-1	-	TRBD2	TRBV9	CASSVCPRLAGGSSYNEQFF	TGTGCCAGCAGCGTATGCCCGCGACTAGCGGGGGGAAGCTCCTACAATGAGCAGTTCTTC
TRBJ1-5	once	-	TRBV5-5	CASSLGGRQPQHF	TGTGCCAGCAGCTTGGGAGGGCGGCAGCCCCAGCATTTT
TRBJ2-5	-	TRBD1	TRBV2	CASSSGQGRETQYF	TGTGCCAGCAGCTCGGGACAGGGGAGAGAGACCCAGTACTTC
TRBJ2-1	-	TRBD2	TRBV24-1	CATSDFNQWEGRNEQFF	TGTGCCACCAGTGATTTTAATCAGTGGGAGGGCCGCAATGAGCAGTTCTTC
TRBJ1-1	-	-	TRBV4-3	CASRQTLNTEAFF	TGCGCCAGCAGGCAAACATTGAACACTGAAGCTTTCTTT
TRBJ2-2	once	-	TRBV7-6	CASSLVGPGTNTGELFF	TGTGCCAGCAGCTTAGTCGGCCCGGGAACGAACACCGGGGAGCTGTTTTTT
TRBJ1-5	-	TRBD1	TRBV11-1	CASSQDRGDVWPQHF	TGTGCCAGCAGCCAGGACAGGGGTGATGTGTGGCCCCAGCATTTT
TRBJ2-7	once	-	TRBV4-3	CASSQDSLSYEQYF	TGCGCCAGCAGCCAAGATAGCCTATCCTACGAGCAGTACTTC
TRBJ2-1	-	-	TRBV9	CASSRYNEQFF	TGTGCCAGCAGCCGTTACAATGAGCAGTTCTTC
TRBJ2-7	-	TRBD2	TRBV5-1	CASSMGTSGSYEQYF	TGCGCCAGCAGCATGGGGACTAGCGGATCCTACGAGCAGTACTTC